This is a list of T cell receptor beta chains from one sample in a study of memory CD4+ T cells and cytomegalovirus serostatus. Method: immunoSEQ multiplex PCR; TCRdb's copy keeps in-frame clones and lacks some. The data show approximately 44,000 clones, 60% to 85% seen once. Source material: memory CD4+ T cells from blood. These receptors came from an adult in good health and CMV-seronegative. Both conserved end residues are part of each CDR3. A D gene is named only where the DNA matches it firmly. Only some rows state a clone size, as once, few, many or a class for expanded clones.

TRBJ1-1 | TRBV25-1 | TRBD1 | . | CASSEQQGRGTEAFF | TGTGCCAGCAGTGAACAACAGGGGAGGGGCACTGAAGCTTTCTTT
TRBJ2-7 | TRBV28 | . | once | CASSPRRIHAYF | TGTGCCAGCAGTCCTAGGCGGATACATGCGTACTTC
TRBJ1-1 | TRBV6-6 | . | . | CASSYSGGGGWTEAFF | TGTGCCAGCAGTTACTCGGGGGGGGGAGGTTGGACTGAAGCTTTCTTT
TRBJ2-5 | TRBV7-9 | . | . | CASSLGAGGTQYF | TGTGCCAGCAGCTTAGGGGCCGGGGGGACCCAGTACTTC
TRBJ2-3 | TRBV29-1 | TRBD2 | once | CSMTSGSTDTQYF | TGCAGCATGACTAGCGGTAGCACAGATACGCAGTATTTT
TRBJ2-1 | TRBV6-5 | . | . | CASRRGGYNEQFF | TGTGCCAGCAGGAGGGGCGGATACAATGAGCAGTTCTTC
TRBJ1-2 | TRBV5-8 | TRBD1 | few | CASSLVLGQGANSGYTF | TGTGCCAGCAGCTTGGTATTGGGACAGGGGGCGAACAGTGGCTACACCTTC
TRBJ2-7 | TRBV7-2 | . | few | CASSYRVALYEQYF | TGTGCCAGCAGCTACAGGGTAGCCCTCTACGAGCAGTACTTC
TRBJ1-2 | TRBV9 | . | . | CASSVDQYSYTF | TGTGCCAGCAGCGTAGATCAGTATTCCTACACCTTC
TRBJ1-1 | TRBV6-6 | . | few | CASSTPDRKAFF | TGTGCCAGCAGTACCCCGGACAGAAAAGCTTTCTTT
TRBJ2-6 | TRBV2 | TRBD1 | . | CASSSQGAGANVLTF | TGTGCCAGCAGTAGCCAGGGGGCTGGGGCCAACGTCCTGACTTTC
TRBJ2-6 | TRBV2 | . | . | CASRLGANVLTF | TGTGCCAGCAGGTTGGGGGCCAACGTCCTGACTTTC
TRBJ2-3 | TRBV28 | TRBD2 | . | CASSGPPAGGSTDTQYF | TGTGCCAGCAGTGGCCCACCCGCGGGAGGGAGCACAGATACGCAGTATTTT
TRBJ1-2 | TRBV27 | TRBD1 | . | CASSLLGQGASGYTF | TGTGCCAGCAGTTTATTAGGACAGGGGGCATCTGGCTACACCTTC
TRBJ2-1 | TRBV7-2 | TRBD2 | . | CASSLVPLIAGAYNEQFF | TGTGCCAGCAGCTTAGTCCCTCTCATAGCGGGGGCTTACAATGAGCAGTTCTTC
TRBJ2-5 | TRBV19 | . | once | CASSFFGTQYF | TGTGCCAGTAGTTTCTTCGGGACCCAGTACTTC
TRBJ1-1 | TRBV5-8 | . | . | CASSLYVRGGTEAFF | TGTGCCAGCAGCTTGTACGTTCGAGGCGGCACTGAAGCTTTCTTT
TRBJ2-5 | TRBV7-8 | . | . | CASSLVGSRQYF | TGTGCCAGCAGCTTAGTAGGCTCCCGCCAGTACTTC
TRBJ2-3 | TRBV29-1 | TRBD1 | few | CSVERDRGNTDTQYF | TGCAGCGTTGAAAGGGACAGGGGCAACACAGATACGCAGTATTTT
TRBJ1-5 | TRBV18 | . | . | CASSPPTIVYSNQPQHF | TGTGCCAGCTCACCACCAACCATTGTTTATAGCAATCAGCCCCAGCATTTT
TRBJ2-3 | TRBV7-3 | . | . | CASSLRGGSTDTQYF | TGTGCCAGCAGCTTAAGGGGCGGGAGCACAGATACGCAGTATTTT
TRBJ2-7 | TRBV5-6 | TRBD1 | . | CASSSRGQGGRYEQYF | TGTGCCAGCAGCTCCCGCGGACAGGGGGGTCGGTACGAGCAGTACTTC
TRBJ1-5 | TRBV7-2 | TRBD1 | few | CASSPRQGGNQPQHF | TGTGCCAGCAGCCCTCGACAGGGGGGCAATCAGCCCCAGCATTTT
TRBJ2-1 | TRBV9 | . | few | CASSVAGYNEQFF | TGTGCCAGCAGCGTGGCAGGCTACAATGAGCAGTTCTTC
TRBJ2-1 | TRBV11-2 | TRBD2 | . | CASRRIAGRVYNEQFF | TGTGCCAGCAGGCGAATAGCGGGGAGGGTCTACAATGAGCAGTTCTTC
TRBJ2-1 | TRBV11-3 | TRBD2 | once | CASSLTSDIYNEQFF | TGTGCCAGCAGCTTAACTAGCGATATTTACAATGAGCAGTTCTTC
TRBJ2-2 | TRBV9 | . | . | CASSARLGIAGELFF | TGTGCCAGCAGCGCACGACTAGGTATTGCCGGGGAGCTGTTTTTT
TRBJ2-3 | TRBV4-2 | . | few | CASSQDLGQNTDTQYF | TGTGCCAGCAGCCAAGATTTAGGACAGAACACAGATACGCAGTATTTT
TRBJ2-1 | TRBV4-3 | . | . | CASSQVGGFGNEQFF | TGCGCCAGCAGCCAAGTGGGCGGATTCGGTAATGAGCAGTTCTTC
TRBJ1-1 | TRBV10-2 | . | . | CASSDGGWTRGTEAFF | TGCGCCAGCAGTGATGGCGGTTGGACTAGGGGGACTGAAGCTTTCTTT
TRBJ2-1 | TRBV5-1 | TRBD2 | . | CASSLRLAGGSYNEQFF | TGCGCCAGCAGCTTGAGACTAGCGGGAGGGTCCTACAATGAGCAGTTCTTC
TRBJ2-3 | TRBV6-1 | TRBD2 | . | CASSEISGRGTDTQYF | TGTGCCAGCAGTGAGATTAGCGGGAGGGGCACAGATACGCAGTATTTT
TRBJ2-1 | TRBV4-2 | . | . | CASSQDRGSYNEQFF | TGTGCCAGCAGCCAAGATCGGGGTTCCTACAATGAGCAGTTCTTC
TRBJ2-2 | TRBV27 | . | . | CASSLRRGLGVGTGELFF | TGTGCCAGCAGCCTTAGGCGGGGTCTTGGGGTAGGCACCGGGGAGCTGTTTTTT
TRBJ2-7 | TRBV29-1 | . | few | CSVGSGGVYEQYF | TGCAGCGTCGGGTCGGGCGGGGTCTACGAGCAGTACTTC
TRBJ1-1 | TRBV28 | . | . | CASSPLGGRTEAFF | TGTGCCAGCAGCCCCCTAGGGGGGCGAACTGAAGCTTTCTTT
TRBJ2-1 | TRBV29-1 | TRBD1 | once | CSVGQGYNEQFF | TGCAGCGTTGGACAGGGGTACAATGAGCAGTTCTTC
TRBJ1-1 | TRBV5-4 | . | . | CASSFAGGTEAFF | TGTGCCAGCAGCTTTGCGGGCGGGACTGAAGCTTTCTTT
TRBJ1-1 | TRBV5-4 | . | . | CASSFRLREAFF | TGTGCCAGCAGCTTTAGGTTGAGAGAAGCTTTCTTT
TRBJ1-2 | TRBV5-1 | TRBD1 | . | CASSLQGNYGYTF | TGCGCCAGCAGCTTACAGGGGAACTATGGCTACACCTTC
TRBJ2-7 | TRBV4-2 | . | . | CASSPRRGSYEQYF | TGTGCCAGCAGCCCCAGGAGGGGCTCCTACGAGCAGTACTTC